One sample yielded the 10 T cell receptor delta chains listed below, sequenced in a study of gammadelta T cells in human blood. TCRdb re-called the RT-PCR reads via CATT. The table includes roughly 620 delta-chain clones, roughly 10% detected once. The specimen sequenced was Vgamma9Vdelta2 gamma-delta T cells from adult blood. The receptors originated from a human donor.

This clone was counted only a few times. V usage is TRDV2 and J usage is TRDJ3; 9 nucleotides line up with TRDD3. V was pared by 1 base and J by 0 bases, with 12 bases of the junction left unmatched. The germline V gene has CDR1 GEAIGNYY and CDR2 EKD. This CDR3 contains 21 residues. CDR3 nucleotide sequence: TGTGCCTGTGACACGATTCGACTGGGGGAACAGGACTCCTGGGACACCCGACAGATGTTTTTC. Translated: CACDTIRLGEQDSWDTRQMFF.

The V call is TRDV2, the J call TRDJ1, with TRDD3 matching over 13 bases. The CDR3 length is 18 residues. J was trimmed by 4 bases and V by 3 bases; bases with no gene match: 13. Germline V lookup: CDR1 GEAIGNYY, CDR2 EKD. For the CDR3, the DNA is TGTGCCTGTGACCCAGTTGGTACTGGGGGATACGGCGGCGATAAACTCATCTTT. It codes for CACDPVGTGGYGGDKLIF.

V usage is TRDV2 and J usage is TRDJ1; the match to TRDD3 covers 9 bases. Germline CDR1 GEAIGNYY, CDR2 EKD. The CDR3 consists of 15 residues. The junction had 6 bases not matched to a gene; V was cut back by 5 bases and J by 0 bases. CDR3 residues: CACAVLGDNTDKLIF. Written as DNA, the CDR3 is TGTGCCTGTGCGGTACTGGGGGACAACACCGATAAACTCATCTTT.

In this sample, this clone is medium-sized. The chain links TRDV2 to TRDJ1; the match to TRDD3 covers 10 bases. Germline V gives CDR1 GEAIGNYY, CDR2 EKD. This CDR3 has 15 amino acids. The ends lost 1 base at V and 7 bases at J; junction bases unmatched: 8. Here the CDR3 DNA reads TGTGCCTGTGACACACTGGGGGATGGACCCGGTAAACTCATCTTT. Protein sequence: CACDTLGDGPGKLIF.

By share, this clone counts as medium-sized. This chain uses TRDV2 with TRDJ3; 8 nucleotides match TRDD3. V gave up 0 bases and J gave up 7 bases; unmatched junction bases: 10. The CDR3 is made up of 18 amino acids. Per germline, CDR1 GEAIGNYY and CDR2 EKD. CDR3 in DNA: TGTGCCTGTGACACCGGCTGGGGGAGATCCATTGACACCCGACAGATGTTTTTC. Amino acids: CACDTGWGRSIDTRQMFF.

By share, this clone counts as medium-sized. The gene calls are TRDV2 and TRDJ1; 11 nucleotides agree with TRDD3. The length of the CDR3 is 17 residues. Germline CDR1 is GEAIGNYY and CDR2 is EKD. With V trimmed by 3 bases and J by 2 bases, 10 bases remained unmatched. The CDR3 DNA reads TGTGCCTGTGACTTCCTAACTGGGGGATATCAGACCGATAAACTCATCTTT. Its protein is CACDFLTGGYQTDKLIF.

This clone is medium-sized. V gene TRDV2 combines with J gene TRDJ1; D is uncertain. The CDR3 contains 18 residues. Trimming shortened V by 1 base and J by 2 bases, and 22 bases separated the two germline ends. Germline V gene data show CDR1 as GEAIGNYY and CDR2 as EKD. CDR3 nucleotide sequence: TGTGCCTGTGACACGGTCAGGCCCTTTTCAGACACGACCGATAAACTCATCTTT. It translates to CACDTVRPFSDTTDKLIF.

This chain uses TRDV2 with TRDJ1; 10 bases agree with TRDD3. This CDR3 spans 15 amino acids. Germline V gene data show CDR1 as GEAIGNYY and CDR2 as EKD. V lost 4 bases to trimming and J lost 2 bases; unmatched junction nucleotides: 6. CDR3 amino acids: CACDVLGDHTDKLIF. The DNA for the CDR3 is TGTGCCTGTGATGTACTGGGGGATCATACCGATAAACTCATCTTT.

Within the sample, this clone is medium-sized. The chain carries TRDV2 and TRDJ1; 13 bases are shared with TRDD3. Trimming removed 2 bases from V and 0 bases from J; junction bases left unmatched: 8. The CDR3 sequence is 18 residues long. The germline gives CDR1 GEAIGNYY, CDR2 EKD. The CDR3 loop reads CACDNVLGDTRYTDKLIF. In DNA form, the CDR3 reads TGTGCCTGTGACAATGTACTGGGGGATACGCGGTACACCGATAAACTCATCTTT.

J is TRDJ1 and V is TRDV2; the match to TRDD3 covers 13 bases. The CDR3 spans 18 residues. V was pared by 2 bases and J by 1 base, with 9 bases of the junction left unmatched. Germline CDR1 reads GEAIGNYY; CDR2 reads EKD. The CDR3 bases are TGTGCCTGTGACATACTGGGGGATACGCGTGGTCTCACCGATAAACTCATCTTT. Translation: CACDILGDTRGLTDKLIF.